This TCR beta chain was captured by sequencing in a study of blood T cell repertoires in COVID-19. Study information: In each case, the material was cDNA or gDNA derived from T cells, B-cell-depleted T cells, or PBMCs.

In the original workflow: Estimates of nucleated cell counts were drawn from the amplification of reference gene primers. Profiled with immunoSEQ multiplex PCR; TCRdb holds only in-frame clones, not every one. V, J and clone size are taken as reported in that table, and D and trimming were inferred from the DNA itself. The sample lists some 60,000 clones, about nine tenths seen once, with 5.5% to 7.5% in the top ten. CDR1 and CDR2 (germline): SQVTM, ANQGSEA. The CDR3 contains 13 residues. V gave up 8 bases and J gave up 7 bases; unmatched junction bases: 4. This clone has just one count. This TCR derives from a man aged 35-49 years with acute or convalescent COVID-19. Sequencing was carried out using peripheral blood. The chain couples TRBV29-1 to TRBJ2-1; 14 bases are a match to TRBD2. CDR3 residues: CSFGTSGRNEQFF. The CDR3 region has the DNA TGCAGCTTCGGGACTAGCGGGAGAAATGAGCAGTTCTTC.